This TCR beta chain emerged from a study of Graves' ophthalmopathy and Graves' hyperthyroidism. Notes on the study in general: The model flagged ophthalmopathy progression at about 71% sensitivity and around 77% specificity. In blood appeared most of the expanded thyroid clonotypes whose frequency exceeded 0.001.

Amplifying from RNA transcripts, the study obtained TCR beta CDR3 regions. First-round RT-PCR used HTBI primers; second-round multiplex PCR followed. TCRdb re-called the multiplex PCR reads with MiXCR, one entry per CDR3 protein. The table lists under 350,000 distinct CDR3 sequences, roughly 17% of them singletons. Ten or more counts support this clonotype. Its antigen is still unknown. All donors with ophthalmopathy were recorded as having moderate-to-severe activity, CAS ≥3, NOSPECS ≥4 and a duration under 3 months. It was on clinical symptoms, serum thyroxine, TRAb, thyroid ultrasound and orbital computed tomography that diagnosis relied. This CDR3 has 17 amino acids. Germline values: CDR1 MDHEN, CDR2 SYDVKM. With V trimmed by 3 bases and J by 5 bases, 10 bases remained unmatched.

The source is an adult man with Graves' ophthalmopathy. The source material was peripheral blood. The chain has TRBV28 and TRBJ2-5; 12 nucleotides agree with TRBD2. CDR3 in amino acids: CASSFPVTSGGSETQYF. The CDR3 DNA sequence: TGTGCCAGCAGTTTCCCGGTGACTAGCGGGGGTAGCGAGACCCAGTACTTC.